This is a list of T cell receptor beta chains from one sample in a study of metastatic and nonmetastatic thyroid tumors. TCRdb re-analyzed the PCR reads using MiXCR. Among about 33,000 clones listed, less than 14% were seen once. The sequenced sample was blood. The source of these receptors is a female donor with papillary thyroid cancer or a benign thyroid nodule (not recorded which). Some clones in this sample may be carry-over from other donors' samples. CDR3s include the opening cysteine and the closing phenylalanine or tryptophan. D genes are given only for firm matches. Part of the rows lack a size; the others show once, few, many or a class for expanded clones.

abundance,d_gene,j_gene,v_gene,CDR3aa,CDR3nt
many,NA,TRBJ1-2,TRBV19,CASSASLGEYGYTF,TGTGCCAGTAGTGCCTCCCTTGGGGAGTATGGCTACACCTTC
many,NA,TRBJ1-1,TRBV6-1,CASRGGTEAFF,TGTGCCAGTCGGGGGGGTACTGAAGCTTTCTTT
many,NA,TRBJ2-3,TRBV15,CATSSPVRGGGSDTQYF,TGTGCCACCAGCAGCCCCGTAAGAGGGGGAGGCTCAGATACGCAGTATTTT
many,NA,TRBJ2-7,TRBV7-8,CASSFTGWVAGDYEQYF,TGTGCCAGCAGCTTTACAGGGTGGGTAGCAGGTGACTACGAGCAGTACTTC
NA,NA,TRBJ1-5,TRBV9,CASSVAGAPNQPQHF,TGTGCCAGCAGCGTAGCTGGGGCTCCCAATCAGCCCCAGCATTTT
many,NA,TRBJ1-5,TRBV19,CASSKGLRQPQHF,TGTGCCAGTAGTAAGGGGCTTCGGCAGCCCCAGCATTTT
few,NA,TRBJ1-5,TRBV28,CASSPVQGRLNQPQHF,TGTGCCAGCAGTCCAGTGCAGGGACGACTCAATCAGCCCCAGCATTTT
many,TRBD1,TRBJ1-1,TRBV29-1,CSARTGATEAFF,TGCAGCGCCAGGACAGGGGCCACTGAAGCTTTCTTT
NA,NA,TRBJ2-3,TRBV5-1,CASSLSSGRPADTQYF,TGCGCCAGCAGCTTGTCATCGGGACGCCCTGCAGATACGCAGTATTTT
many,TRBD2,TRBJ2-7,TRBV2,CASSLGLAGGSYEQYF,TGTGCCAGCAGTCTGGGACTAGCGGGAGGGTCCTACGAGCAGTACTTC
many,NA,TRBJ2-1,TRBV6-5,CASSSEGAGSSDEQFF,TGTGCCAGCAGTTCCGAGGGAGCGGGTTCCTCCGATGAGCAGTTCTTC
many,TRBD2,TRBJ2-5,TRBV5-5,CASSLAIAGGLETQYF,TGTGCCAGCAGCTTGGCCATCGCGGGAGGTCTCGAGACCCAGTACTTC
few,NA,TRBJ1-5,TRBV12-3/TRBV12-4,CASSPGMSNHPQHF,TGTGCCAGCAGTCCCGGGATGTCCAATCATCCCCAGCATTTT
many,TRBD1,TRBJ2-3,TRBV6-1,CASRFGTGDLRGTQYF,TGTGCCAGCAGGTTTGGGACAGGGGACCTCCGAGGTACGCAGTATTTT
NA,TRBD2,TRBJ2-5,TRBV28,CASRLAGGIIQETQYF,TGTGCCAGCAGGCTCGCGGGAGGGATAATCCAAGAGACCCAGTACTTC
many,TRBD2,TRBJ2-3,TRBV4-3,CASSQGLAGDTDTQYF,TGCGCCAGCAGCCAAGGCCTAGCGGGAGATACAGATACGCAGTATTTT
many,TRBD2,TRBJ2-7,TRBV7-9,CASSPAASGSYEQYF,TGTGCCAGCAGCCCGGCCGCTAGCGGATCCTACGAGCAGTACTTC
many,NA,TRBJ1-1,TRBV6-1,CASSEKLVSNTEAFF,TGTGCCAGCAGTGAAAAGTTGGTCTCGAACACTGAAGCTTTCTTT
medium-sized,NA,TRBJ1-5,TRBV19,CASWKGGNQPQHF,TGTGCCAGTTGGAAGGGTGGAAATCAGCCCCAGCATTTT
many,NA,TRBJ2-1,TRBV20-1,CSARVGVGDYNEQFF,TGCAGTGCTAGAGTCGGGGTTGGTGACTACAATGAGCAGTTCTTC
many,NA,TRBJ2-1,TRBV3-1,CASSLISYNEQFF,TGTGCCAGCAGCCTTATCTCCTACAATGAGCAGTTCTTC
many,NA,TRBJ2-2,TRBV12-3/TRBV12-4,CALTRGTGELFF,TGTGCCCTGACTCGGGGGACCGGGGAGCTGTTTTTT
many,TRBD1,TRBJ1-2,TRBV20-1,CSAAGTADYGYTF,TGCAGTGCTGCCGGGACAGCTGACTATGGCTACACCTTC
NA,NA,TRBJ1-4,TRBV5-6,CASSLDSRTQNEKLFF,TGTGCCAGCAGCTTGGATTCGCGGACACAGAATGAAAAACTGTTTTTT
NA,TRBD1,TRBJ2-1,TRBV7-3,CASSLTGQAGEQFF,TGTGCCAGCAGCTTAACCGGACAGGCAGGGGAGCAGTTCTTC
many,TRBD1,TRBJ1-1,TRBV10-3,CAISGGTGRATEAFF,TGTGCCATCAGTGGTGGGACAGGGCGGGCCACTGAAGCTTTCTTT
many,TRBD1,TRBJ1-4,TRBV2,CASIRDRGLSNEKLFF,TGTGCCAGCATCCGGGACAGGGGGCTAAGTAATGAAAAACTGTTTTTT
NA,NA,TRBJ2-1,TRBV6-2/TRBV6-3,CASNYFAYNDQFF,TGTGCCAGCAACTACTTCGCTTACAATGATCAGTTCTTC
NA,NA,TRBJ1-2,TRBV20-1,CSVPREGNYGYTF,TGCAGTGTTCCCAGGGAGGGTAACTATGGCTACACCTTC
NA,NA,TRBJ2-1,TRBV5-6,CASSPDSAGRIF,TGTGCCAGCAGCCCCGACTCAGCGGGTCGAATCTTC
NA,NA,TRBJ2-7,TRBV19,CASSGSYEQYF,TGTGCCAGTAGCGGTTCCTACGAGCAGTACTTC
many,TRBD1,TRBJ2-1,TRBV6-1,CASSQDRVGNEQFF,TGTGCCAGCAGTCAGGACAGGGTCGGCAATGAGCAGTTCTTC
many,NA,TRBJ2-1,TRBV19,CATSGGGMSSYNEQFF,TGTGCCACGAGTGGGGGAGGAATGAGCTCCTACAATGAGCAGTTCTTC
NA,TRBD2,TRBJ2-2,TRBV7-8,CASSLPSGVNIAGELFF,TGTGCCAGCAGCTTACCTAGCGGGGTGAATATCGCCGGGGAGCTGTTTTTT
few,NA,TRBJ2-7,TRBV7-2,CASSLWDYEQYF,TGTGCCAGCAGTCTGTGGGACTACGAGCAGTACTTC
few,NA,TRBJ1-5,TRBV19,CASSVGVRPKQPQHF,TGTGCCAGTAGCGTAGGGGTTAGACCGAAGCAGCCCCAGCATTTT
NA,NA,TRBJ1-2,TRBV6-1,CASSEFHHPDYGYTF,TGTGCCAGCAGTGAATTTCATCACCCTGACTATGGCTACACCTTC
many,TRBD2,TRBJ2-3,TRBV4-2,CASSQRTAGGSDTQYF,TGTGCCAGCAGCCAAAGGACAGCGGGAGGCTCAGATACGCAGTATTTT
many,TRBD1,TRBJ2-7,TRBV19,CASSITPGTGRYEQYF,TGTGCCAGTAGTATAACCCCCGGGACAGGGCGGTACGAGCAGTACTTC
NA,NA,TRBJ1-2,TRBV6-6,CASSYNYGYTF,TGTGCCAGCAGTTACAACTATGGCTACACCTTC
many,NA,TRBJ1-2,TRBV6-1,CASSVPPNYGYTF,TGTGCCAGCAGTGTTCCGCCGAACTATGGCTACACCTTC
few,NA,TRBJ2-3,TRBV28,CASTIGAGWFTDTQYF,TGTGCCAGCACCATAGGTGCGGGATGGTTCACAGATACGCAGTATTTT
few,NA,TRBJ2-2,TRBV2,CASSLRDTNTGELFF,TGTGCCAGCAGTCTCCGGGACACCAACACCGGGGAGCTGTTTTTT
few,NA,TRBJ1-5,TRBV6-1,CASSEFRRGTKPQHF,TGTGCCAGCAGTGAATTCCGTCGGGGGACGAAGCCCCAGCATTTT
many,TRBD1,TRBJ1-6,TRBV9,CASSKLSGGPNNSPLHF,TGTGCCAGCAGCAAACTCTCAGGGGGTCCAAATAATTCACCCCTCCACTTT